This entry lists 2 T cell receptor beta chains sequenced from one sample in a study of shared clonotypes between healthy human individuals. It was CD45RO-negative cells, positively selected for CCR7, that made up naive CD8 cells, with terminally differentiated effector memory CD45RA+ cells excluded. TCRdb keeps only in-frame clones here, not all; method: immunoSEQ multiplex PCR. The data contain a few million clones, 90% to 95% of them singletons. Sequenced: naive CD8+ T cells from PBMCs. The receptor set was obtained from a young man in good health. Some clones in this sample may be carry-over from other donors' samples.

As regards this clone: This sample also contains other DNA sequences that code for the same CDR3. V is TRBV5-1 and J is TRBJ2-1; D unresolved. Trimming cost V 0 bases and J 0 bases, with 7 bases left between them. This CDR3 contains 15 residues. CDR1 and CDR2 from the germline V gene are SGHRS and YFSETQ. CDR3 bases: TGCGCCAGCAGCTTGGATCGGGCCTCCTACAATGAGCAGTTCTTC. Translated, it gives CASSLDRASYNEQFF.

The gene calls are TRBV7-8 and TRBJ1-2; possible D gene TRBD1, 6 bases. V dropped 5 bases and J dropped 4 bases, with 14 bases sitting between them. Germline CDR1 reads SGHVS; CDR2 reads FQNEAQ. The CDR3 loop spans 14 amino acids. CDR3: CASSPRGAAYGYTF. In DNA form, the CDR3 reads TGTGCCAGCAGCCCTAGGGGGGCAGCCTATGGCTACACCTTC.